This passage covers 9 T cell receptor gamma chains from one sample sequenced in a study of Vδ1+ human thymocytes. Regarding the study as a whole: Thymic TRG and TRD repertoires appeared highly polyclonal.

No cognate antigen is known for these TCRs. Sequences come from RNA converted to cDNA by reverse transcription. Pooled V-gene forward primers with one constant-region reverse primer generated the CDR3 amplicons by multiplex PCR. TCRdb fed the multiplex PCR reads into CATT to redo clone calling. The sample records about 23,000 gamma-chain clones, roughly an eighth being singletons. Sequencing was performed on Vdelta1+ gamma-delta thymocytes from the thymus. Subset specified: FACS-sorted CD3+ TCRalphabeta- TCRVdelta1+ TCRVdelta2- thymocytes. Receptors were obtained from a child under two years old who had congenital heart surgery.

Concerning this clone itself: One junction end does not reproduce the germline sequence, and a read error may be involved. The rearrangement uses TRGV4 and TRGJP2. CDR1 EGSTGY and CDR2 YDSYTSSV come from the germline V gene. The CDR3 has 16 residues. The CDR3, as DNA: TGTGCCACCTGGAATGGTTCCAATAGTAGTGATTGGATCAAGACGTTT. Translating gives CATWNGSNSSDWIKTF.

The J gene is TRGJ1 or TRGJ2, the V gene TRGV2. Germline V CDR1 and CDR2: EGSNGY, YDSYNSKV. Trimming took 0 bases from V and 7 from J; bases not matched to a gene: 18. The CDR3 covers 17 residues. CDR3 region: CATWDGFPPQRWYKKLF. CDR3 nucleotides: TGTGCCACCTGGGACGGGTTTCCCCCACAGCGGTGGTATAAGAAACTCTTT.

The chain uses TRGV2 and TRGJ1 or TRGJ2. Germline CDR1 EGSNGY, CDR2 YDSYNSKV. J lost 4 bases, V lost 4 bases, and 7 bases had no gene match. This CDR3 is built from 13 residues. The CDR3 reads CATWDQIYYKKLF. The CDR3 region has the DNA TGTGCCACCTGGGATCAGATATATTATAAGAAACTCTTT.

The chain combines TRGV4 with TRGJ1 or TRGJ2. Trimming at V came to 6 bases and at J to 0 bases, leaving 8 bases not matched to a gene. Germline V lookup: CDR1 EGSTGY, CDR2 YDSYTSSV. This CDR3 is 14 amino acids long. In nucleotides, the CDR3 is TGTGCCACCTGGAACGAAGTGAATTATTATAAGAAACTCTTT. It codes for CATWNEVNYYKKLF.

This clone was detected a few times. The chain carries TRGV4 and TRGJ1 or TRGJ2. V dropped 6 bases and J dropped 9; count of bases not matched to a gene: 11. Germline V gene data show CDR1 as EGSTGY and CDR2 as YDSYTSSV. This CDR3 has 12 residues. The CDR3 bases are TGTGCCACCTGGAATCATTTCCGTAAGAAACTCTTT. Translated: CATWNHFRKKLF.

About this clone itself: This may be a read error: a much more frequent sequence differs by one nucleotide. The rearrangement uses TRGV5 and TRGJ1 or TRGJ2. The trim removed 2 bases at V and 1 base at J, leaving 2 bases unmatched. This CDR3 has 13 residues. Germline lookup yields CDR1 VINAFY and CDR2 YDVSNSKD. The DNA for the CDR3 is TGTGCCACCTGGGACAATAATTATTATAAGAAACTCTTT. Residues: CATWDNNYYKKLF.

V and J are TRGV8 and TRGJ1 or TRGJ2. The CDR3 spans 13 residues. Trimming at V came to 3 bases and at J to 8 bases, leaving 10 bases not matched to a gene. Germline V lookup: CDR1 VENAVY, CDR2 YDSYNSRV. In nucleotides, the CDR3 is TGTGCCACCTGGGATTCACCCGGCGATAAGAAACTCTTT. This sequence encodes CATWDSPGDKKLF.

The V call is TRGV9, the J call TRGJ1 or TRGJ2. The junction had 7 bases not matched to a gene; V was cut back by 3 bases and J by 11 bases. Germline V lookup: CDR1 GITISATS, CDR2 ISYDGTV (reference sequence). The CDR3 has 11 amino acids. CDR3 sequence: CALWEPHEKLF. CDR3 coding DNA: TGTGCCTTGTGGGAGCCTCACGAGAAACTCTTT.

This clone ranks as medium-sized. Within the sample, other DNA sequences also encode this same CDR3. This rearrangement joins TRGV2 to TRGJ1 or TRGJ2. The V gene's germline CDR1 is EGSNGY and CDR2 YDSYNSKV. V was clipped by 0 bases and J by 8 bases; unmatched bases: 7. The CDR3 consists of 13 residues. The CDR3 DNA reads TGTGCCACCTGGGACGGGCCCAAGGATAAGAAACTCTTT. This gives the protein CATWDGPKDKKLF.